The present entry profiles one T cell receptor beta chain with its context. No antigen is known for it. This sample stems from a study of shared clonotypes between healthy human individuals. Study-wide context: The study enrolled a couple of women and a few men aged 18 to 49.

Notes on the study in general: Sorted-subset sequencing was shown by rarefaction to be incomplete despite large depth. Estimated richness values were generally larger in naive subsets than in memory subsets.

Each subset's genomic DNA was shared equally among a number of immunoSEQ plates. The assay was immunoSEQ multiplex PCR, and TCRdb's table has in-frame clones only and misses some. The table has some 1,600,000 clones, nearly 99% seen once; the top ten hold about 0.45%. This receptor was obtained from a man aged 25 to 40 in good health. The sequencing input was naive CD4+ T cells sorted from blood. Sample subset: CD45RA+ positively selected.

In nucleotides, the CDR3 is TGTGCCAGCAGTGCTGGACAAAGGCTCTACGAGCAGTACTTC. Amino acids: CASSAGQRLYEQYF. The genes are TRBV6-1 and TRBJ2-7; a weak D match, TRBD1 (5 bases). The germline V gene has CDR1 MNHNS and CDR2 SASEGT. This CDR3 is 14 amino acids long. The V end was cut by 4 bases, the J end by 3 bases, with 13 bases between.